This TCR beta chain appears in the sequencing data of a study of identical twins. Regarding the study as a whole: Out-of-frame alpha sequences common to twins exhibited an excess of low generation probability. Memory repertoires lacked the insertion deficit that abundant cord blood beta clonotypes showed. The study drew conclusions from cross-sectional statistical analysis, not from following the same donors.

This clonotype has more than one count but fewer than ten. The antigen is undetermined. This CDR3 spans 16 amino acids. With V trimmed by 3 bases and J by 4 bases, 11 bases remained unmatched. CDR1 MDHEN and CDR2 SYDVKM come from the germline V gene. MiXCR, applied by TCRdb to the 5' RACE reads, yields one record per CDR3 protein. The sample carries fewer than 550,000 distinct CDR3 sequences, roughly 15% recorded once. This same sample was also taken into another study, of yellow fever vaccine responses in identical twins.

V gene TRBV28 combines with J gene TRBJ1-2, with 7 positions matching TRBD1. The receptor's source is a woman under 30 in good health. Input material: CD4+ T cells sorted from blood. The chain's CDR3 is CASSFGVRWDSYGYTF. The DNA for the CDR3 is TGTGCCAGCAGTTTTGGAGTCCGTTGGGACAGCTATGGCTACACCTTC.